A single sample is the source of the 32 T cell receptor beta chains below, sequenced in a study of T cell responses to AZD1222 COVID-19 vaccine. The assay was immunoSEQ multiplex PCR, and TCRdb's table has in-frame clones only and misses some. The sample holds about 130,000 clones; approximately 85% are singletons and the top ten take more than 7%. This specimen consisted of peripheral blood, obtained on day 0 of AZD1222 vaccination. The receptor set was obtained from an adult in good health.

This chain uses TRBV13 with TRBJ2-1; the match to TRBD2 covers 7 bases. J gave up 5 bases and V 3 bases, and 10 bases lay outside the gene matches. Germline V CDR1 and CDR2: PRHDT, FYEKMQ (reference sequence). This CDR3 has 16 residues. The DNA for the CDR3 is TGTGCCAGCAGCTTCGGTTGGGGGAGGGGTGACAATGAGCAGTTCTTC. It codes for CASSFGWGRGDNEQFF. Based on the CDR3 plus reference TRBV13 and TRBJ2-1, the full variable domain is AAGVIQSPRHLIKEKRETATLKCYPIPRHDTVYWYQQGPGQDPQFLISFYEKMQSDKGSIPDRFSAQQFSDYHSELNMSSLELGDSALYFCASSFGWGRGDNEQFFGPGTRLTVL.

There are a few counts of this clone. This chain uses TRBV4-2 with TRBJ2-1; 7 bases line up with TRBD2. Per germline, CDR1 LGHNA and CDR2 YNFKEQ. The CDR3 is made up of 15 amino acids. The V segment lost 0 bases and the J segment 4 bases; nucleotides outside the gene matches: 3. CDR3 amino acids: CASSQDASGYNEQFF. The DNA for the CDR3 is TGTGCCAGCAGCCAAGACGCTAGCGGATACAATGAGCAGTTCTTC.

The rearrangement joins TRBV3-1 (or the pseudogene TRBV3-2) to TRBJ2-3; perhaps TRBD2 as D (5 bases). Germline CDR1 reads LGHDT; CDR2 reads YNNKEL (reference sequence). Trimming stripped 0 bases from V and 2 bases from J, with 9 bases between. The CDR3 has 15 amino acids. CDR3 region: CASSQDSGFTDTQYF. CDR3 nucleotides: TGTGCCAGCAGCCAAGATTCGGGGTTCACAGATACGCAGTATTTT.

The gene calls are TRBV10-3 and TRBJ1-5; a weak D match, TRBD1 (5 bases). Germline CDR1 ENHRY, CDR2 SYGVKD. The length of the CDR3 is 15 residues. The V gene lost 0 bases and the J gene lost 2 bases, with 8 bases spanning the gap. In DNA, the CDR3 is TGTGCCATCAGTGAGTCGGCGGGGGGCAATCAGCCCCAGCATTTT. Protein sequence: CAISESAGGNQPQHF.

This rearrangement joins TRBV10-1 to TRBJ1-1; 8 bases map to TRBD1. This CDR3 spans 14 amino acids. Trimming cost V 5 bases and J 6 bases; bases outside gene matches: 8. Germline assignment: CDR1 WNHNN and CDR2 SYGVQD (reference sequence). The CDR3 loop reads CASSPNRGTAEAFF. CDR3 DNA: TGCGCCAGCAGTCCCAACAGGGGGACCGCTGAAGCTTTCTTT.

This clone was counted a single time. The chain carries TRBV4-2 and TRBJ2-2, with D uncertain. The V end lost 2 bases, the J end lost 6 bases, and 7 bases lay between the germline ends. Germline V gene data show CDR1 as LGHNA and CDR2 as YNFKEQ. CDR3 size: 13 residues. The CDR3 is CASSQSRPGELFF. CDR3 sequence (DNA): TGTGCCAGCAGCCAATCTAGACCCGGGGAGCTGTTTTTT.

The chain combines TRBV7-2 with TRBJ2-1; D might be TRBD2 (7 bases). This CDR3 region has 12 residues. From germline, CDR1 is SGHTA and CDR2 FQGNSA. V was shortened by 4 bases and J by 12 bases, with 13 bases between the two germline ends. The chain's CDR3 is CASSSRGGAQFF. DNA of the CDR3: TGTGCCAGCAGCTCGAGGGGGGGGGCGCAGTTCTTC. The full variable domain, with the rest looked up from reference TRBV7-2 and TRBJ2-1, is GAGVSQSPSNKVTEKGKDVELRCDPISGHTALYWYRQSLGQGLEFLIYFQGNSAPDKSGLPSDRFSAERTGGSVSTLTIQRTQQEDSAVYLCASSSRGGAQFFGPGTRLTVL.

V usage is TRBV19 and J usage is TRBJ1-1; D possibly corresponds to TRBD1 (6 bases). The ends were cut back, 3 bases at V and 7 bases at J, with 15 bases in the middle. This CDR3 has 14 amino acids. Germline values: CDR1 LNHDA, CDR2 SQIVND (reference sequence). The CDR3 DNA sequence: TGTGCCAGTAGTATGGGGGGGGCGACGATTGAAGCTTTCTTT. It yields the protein CASSMGGATIEAFF.

The J gene is TRBJ1-6, the V gene TRBV10-3, with unresolved D. Germline CDR1 ENHRY, CDR2 SYGVKD. This CDR3 comprises 14 residues. With 0 bases removed from V and 6 bases from J, the gap between germline ends came to 6 bases. The DNA of the CDR3 is TGTGCCATCAGTGAGTCGGACCTTAATTCACCCCTCCACTTT. Its translation: CAISESDLNSPLHF.

The table lists this clone with a count of one. The chain is built from TRBV28 and TRBJ1-5; 10 positions match TRBD1. With 5 bases clipped from V and 4 bases from J, the junction kept 8 bases outside the gene matches. The germline gives CDR1 MDHEN, CDR2 SYDVKM. The CDR3 is 16 amino acids. CDR3 region: CASSTQGQGGNQPQHF. The CDR3, as DNA: TGTGCCAGCAGTACTCAAGGACAGGGGGGAAATCAGCCCCAGCATTTT.

This chain joins TRBV27 and TRBJ2-5; 10 nucleotides match TRBD2. Trimming removed 6 bases from V and 5 bases from J; junction bases left unmatched: 9. This CDR3 has 15 residues. Germline-derived CDR1 and CDR2 are MNHEY and SMNVEV (reference sequence). CDR3 in amino acids: CASSQLAGADETQYF. In DNA, the CDR3 is TGTGCCAGCAGCCAGCTAGCGGGGGCCGATGAGACCCAGTACTTC.

This clone was detected a few times. This chain links TRBV6-5 with TRBJ1-1; D gene unclear. V was cut by 5 bases and J by 4 bases, with 17 bases left in between. CDR1 MNHEY and CDR2 SVGAGI come from the germline V gene. CDR3 length: 15 amino acids. CDR3 sequence reads: CASSRAHLLGTEAFF. The CDR3 DNA follows: TGTGCCAGCAGTAGGGCCCACCTTTTGGGCACTGAAGCTTTCTTT.

The rearrangement links TRBV11-2 to TRBJ1-1; D might be TRBD1 (6 bases). CDR1 is SGHAT and CDR2 is FQNNGV in the germline V gene. Trimming pared 5 bases from V and 5 bases from J, leaving 18 bases between. This CDR3 comprises 15 residues. The CDR3 DNA sequence: TGTGCCAGCAGCGCGATCAGGGGAAATGAGACTGAAGCTTTCTTT. It codes for CASSAIRGNETEAFF.

This chain uses TRBV5-1 with TRBJ2-5, with 12 bases fitting TRBD2. The ends lost 0 bases at V and 5 bases at J; junction bases unmatched: 8. The CDR3 runs to 17 residues. Germline CDR1 SGHRS, CDR2 YFSETQ. The CDR3 nucleotides read TGCGCCAGCAGCTTGGGGCTAGCGGGAGGGATGTCCGAGACCCAGTACTTC. Its translation is CASSLGLAGGMSETQYF.

The CDR3 sequence: CASSVVGGHNEQFF. The CDR3 nucleotides are TGTGCCAGCAGCGTAGTAGGAGGGCACAATGAGCAGTTCTTC. The chain is built from TRBV9 and TRBJ2-1; D possibly corresponds to TRBD2 (6 bases). This CDR3 has 14 amino acids. Germline CDR1 SGDLS, CDR2 YYNGEE. V dropped 0 bases and J dropped 5 bases, with 9 bases sitting between them. The whole variable domain, filled in from reference TRBV9 and TRBJ2-1, reads DSGVTQTPKHLITATGQRVTLRCSPRSGDLSVYWYQQSLDQGLQFLIQYYNGEERAKGNILERFSAQQFPDLHSELNLSSLELGDSALYFCASSVVGGHNEQFFGPGTRLTVL.

CDR3: CASSEAWGSYGYTF. CDR3 DNA sequence: TGTGCCAGCAGTGAGGCGTGGGGATCATATGGCTACACCTTC. The chain is built from TRBV6-4 and TRBJ1-2; D not resolved. V was pared by 3 bases and J by 5 bases, with 13 bases between. Germline CDR1 MRHNA, CDR2 SNTAGT. The CDR3 contains 14 residues.

The chain combines TRBV20-1 with TRBJ2-3; TRBD2 is a possible D gene (6 bases). V lost 4 bases, J lost 9 bases, and 11 bases lay in between. The CDR3 is made up of 11 amino acids. Germline assignment: CDR1 DFQATT and CDR2 SNEGSKA (reference sequence). CDR3 nucleotides: TGCAGTGCTATGGGGGGTTGGACGCAGTATTTT. Its protein product is CSAMGGWTQYF.

The V call is TRBV6-5, the J call TRBJ1-1; 7 nucleotides match TRBD1. With 6 bases clipped from V and 4 bases from J, the junction kept 2 bases outside the gene matches. The V gene's germline CDR1 is MNHEY and CDR2 SVGAGI. The CDR3 sequence is 12 residues long. CDR3 bases: TGTGCCAGCAGGCAGGGGGGCACTGAAGCTTTCTTT. Its translation: CASRQGGTEAFF.

This chain connects TRBV7-9 to TRBJ2-6, with D uncertain. CDR1 is SEHNR, CDR2 FQNEAQ, per germline (reference sequence). V was clipped by 5 bases and J by 0 bases, with 8 bases between them. This CDR3 has 15 amino acids. The CDR3 DNA follows: TGTGCCAGCAGCCTCACAGTCTCTGGGGCCAACGTCCTGACTTTC. Translating it yields CASSLTVSGANVLTF.

The rearrangement uses TRBV11-2 and TRBJ2-7; a weak D match, TRBD1 (6 bases). The CDR3 consists of 12 residues. Trimming took off 5 bases at V and 3 bases at J, with 8 bases between the two ends. Germline V gene data show CDR1 as SGHAT and CDR2 as FQNNGV. The CDR3 reads CASSIQGYEQYF. The CDR3, as DNA: TGTGCCAGCAGCATACAGGGCTACGAGCAGTACTTC.

A single count supports this clone. V gene TRBV4-1 combines with J gene TRBJ2-5; TRBD2 aligns across 8 bases. Germline assignment: CDR1 MGHRA and CDR2 YSYEKL. J gave up 1 base and V 4 bases, and 11 bases lay outside the gene matches. The CDR3 has 17 amino acids. The CDR3 spells CASSLLGLAGSQETQYF. The DNA for the CDR3 is TGCGCCAGCAGCCTTCTTGGACTAGCTGGGTCCCAAGAGACCCAGTACTTC.

This clone turned up a few times. The rearrangement uses TRBV7-9 and TRBJ1-4; weak D call: TRBD1 (5 bases). V was cut by 0 bases and J by 1 base, with 6 bases left in between. Germline lookup yields CDR1 SEHNR and CDR2 FQNEAQ (reference sequence). This CDR3 has 15 amino acids. The CDR3 spells CASSLAGETNEKLFF. Here the CDR3 DNA reads TGTGCCAGCAGCTTAGCGGGGGAAACTAATGAAAAACTGTTTTTT.

This chain uses TRBV6-5 with TRBJ1-2; D remains ambiguous. Germline V gene lookup returns CDR1 MNHEY and CDR2 SVGAGI. This CDR3 contains 14 residues. V shed 0 bases and J shed 8 bases, with 13 bases lying between them. The CDR3 nucleotides are TGTGCCAGCAGTTACTCGGAAGGATATCCGGGCTACACCTTC. Translation gives CASSYSEGYPGYTF.

This clone has just one count. This sample includes further DNA sequences coding for the same CDR3. The chain carries TRBV3-1 (or the pseudogene TRBV3-2) and TRBJ2-7; 12 bases align to TRBD2. This CDR3 comprises 14 residues. The junction had 1 base not matched to a gene; V was cut back by 3 bases and J by 4 bases. Looked up from germline, CDR1 is LGHDT and CDR2 is YNNKEL (reference sequence). The CDR3 DNA sequence: TGTGCCAGCAGCCAGCTAGCGGGGGGGTACGAGCAGTACTTC. This encodes CASSQLAGGYEQYF.

CDR3: CASSLWGPGTEAFF. The CDR3 DNA is TGCGCCAGCAGCTTATGGGGGCCGGGCACTGAAGCTTTCTTT. V gene TRBV5-1 combines with J gene TRBJ1-1; tentative D call: TRBD1 (6 bases). V gave up 2 bases and J gave up 4 bases, with 12 bases separating them. Germline loops: CDR1 SGHRS, CDR2 YFSETQ. The CDR3 is 14 amino acids.

V usage is TRBV5-4 and J usage is TRBJ2-1; D not resolved. Germline CDR1 SGHNT, CDR2 YYREEE (reference sequence). V lost 0 bases, J lost 6 bases, and 7 bases lay in between. The CDR3 sequence is 13 residues long. The CDR3 sequence: CASSLAGSNEQFF. CDR3 coding DNA: TGTGCCAGCAGCTTGGCCGGATCCAATGAGCAGTTCTTC.

This chain links TRBV30 with TRBJ1-1; D is uncertain. Germline V CDR1 and CDR2: GTSNPN, SVGIG (reference sequence). This CDR3 has 11 residues. CDR3 amino acids: CASELNTEAFF. The CDR3 region has the DNA TGTGCTTCAGAACTGAACACTGAAGCTTTCTTT.

The rearrangement joins TRBV4-1 to TRBJ1-1, with D tentatively TRBD1 (5 bases). The CDR3 has 15 residues. In germline, CDR1 is MGHRA, CDR2 YSYEKL. V was cut by 4 bases and J by 0 bases, with 12 bases left in between. This CDR3 reads CASSLGGRMNTEAFF. CDR3 DNA: TGCGCCAGCAGCCTGGGGGGACGGATGAACACTGAAGCTTTCTTT.

The chain joins TRBV5-1 to TRBJ2-1; 8 nucleotides match TRBD2. Germline values: CDR1 SGHRS, CDR2 YFSETQ. Trimming took 7 bases from V and 4 from J; bases not matched to a gene: 7. The CDR3 extends over 14 amino acids. The CDR3 coding sequence is TGCGCCAGCGAGCTCGGGGGGGCTTACAATGAGCAGTTCTTC. Protein product: CASELGGAYNEQFF.

This chain uses TRBV13 with TRBJ2-3; 9 bases fit TRBD1. The CDR3 is made up of 17 amino acids. The V gene's germline CDR1 is PRHDT and CDR2 FYEKMQ (reference sequence). V was clipped by 0 bases and J by 1 base; unmatched bases: 5. DNA for the CDR3: TGTGCCAGCAGCTTAGGGAGGGACAGGGCGGGCACAGATACGCAGTATTTT. It translates to CASSLGRDRAGTDTQYF.

The gene calls are TRBV3-1 (or the pseudogene TRBV3-2) and TRBJ1-4; D unresolved. Trimming removed 1 base at V and 8 bases at J, with 11 bases between. The CDR3 is 14 amino acids. Germline values: CDR1 LGHDT, CDR2 YNNKEL (reference sequence). The DNA for the CDR3 is TGTGCCAGCAGCCAAGTTGGAAAGCCCGAAAAACTGTTTTTT. It codes for CASSQVGKPEKLFF.

The chain combines TRBV28 with TRBJ2-5; D is undetermined. Trimming took 6 bases from V and 5 from J, leaving 16 bases between them. CDR3 length: 14 residues. Germline CDR1 and CDR2: MDHEN and SYDVKM. The CDR3 nucleotides read TGTGCCAGCAGCCCCCCCAAGGGATTCGAGACCCAGTACTTC. Protein: CASSPPKGFETQYF.